These 23 T cell receptor beta chains were all obtained from the same sample, sequenced in a study of somatic mutations in cytotoxic T cells in rheumatoid arthritis. Data came from immunoSEQ multiplex PCR; TCRdb stores just in-frame clones and leaves some out. The sample includes over 8,000 clones, 80% to 95% of them seen just once. Sequenced material: CD8+ T cells sorted from blood. The receptors were gathered from a woman between 18 and 29 years old with rheumatoid arthritis.

The chain carries TRBV27 and TRBJ2-7, with D hard to call. The V gene's germline CDR1 is MNHEY and CDR2 SMNVEV (reference sequence). Trimming removed 3 bases from V and 6 bases from J, with 12 bases in between. This CDR3 has 13 amino acids. The CDR3 here is CASSLILEGEQYF. CDR3 DNA sequence: TGTGCCAGCAGTTTGATCCTAGAAGGCGAGCAGTACTTC.

This sequence joins TRBV11-2 and TRBJ1-1; no clear D gene. The CDR3 totals 15 residues. Germline assignment: CDR1 SGHAT and CDR2 FQNNGV. The V gene lost 5 bases and the J gene lost 6 bases, with 19 bases spanning the gap. The CDR3 nucleotides are TGTGCCAGCAGCCCTGTGGGCAGTGACCTTCCTGAAGCTTTCTTT. Residues: CASSPVGSDLPEAFF.

The V gene is TRBV11-2, the J gene TRBJ2-3, with unresolved D. The CDR3 is 13 amino acids. The germline V gene encodes CDR1 SGHAT and CDR2 FQNNGV. Trimming stripped 4 bases from V and 1 base from J, with 6 bases between. CDR3 nucleotides: TGTGCCAGCAGCTGGCCCCGCACAGATACGCAGTATTTT. It translates to CASSWPRTDTQYF.

V gene TRBV9 combines with J gene TRBJ2-5, with D hard to call. CDR3 length: 13 residues. Trimming left V 0 bases short and J 1 base short, with 4 bases between. Germline V gene data show CDR1 as SGDLS and CDR2 as YYNGEE. Written as DNA, the CDR3 is TGTGCCAGCAGCGTAGCAGTCCAAGAGACCCAGTACTTC. It is translated as CASSVAVQETQYF.

CDR3 amino acids: CASSFAGTGRYEQYF. CDR3 sequence (DNA): TGTGCCAGCAGTTTTGCCGGGACAGGGCGCTACGAGCAGTACTTC. The chain uses TRBV27 and TRBJ2-7; 9 nucleotides line up with TRBD1. V lost 3 bases, J lost 3 bases, and 6 bases stayed unmatched. Germline assignment: CDR1 MNHEY and CDR2 SMNVEV (reference sequence). The CDR3 sequence is 15 residues long.

This chain connects TRBV9 to TRBJ2-3, with TRBD2 as a possible D gene (5 bases). The CDR3 is 15 residues long. The germline CDR1 and CDR2 sequences are SGDLS and YYNGEE. Trimming took off 4 bases at V and 1 base at J, with 13 bases between the two ends. The CDR3 DNA sequence: TGTGCCAGCAGCCCCCCCCGGGGAGGCACAGATACGCAGTATTTT. Amino acids: CASSPPRGGTDTQYF.

This chain links TRBV12-2 with TRBJ1-1. TRBV12-2 constitutes a pseudogene. CDR3 length: 14 amino acids. In DNA, the CDR3 is TGTGCAAGTCGCAAGGGCGCGGGAAACACTGAAGCTTTCTTT. It is translated as CASRKGAGNTEAFF.

The V gene is TRBV27, the J gene TRBJ2-7; 8 positions match TRBD2. Trimming cost V 4 bases and J 8 bases; bases outside gene matches: 10. CDR3 size: 14 residues. Germline V gene sequence: CDR1 MNHEY, CDR2 SMNVEV (reference sequence). The CDR3 region has the DNA TGTGCCAGCAGTTCTGGGACTAGTGGCGTCAAGCAGTACTTC. Its translation is CASSSGTSGVKQYF.

This chain uses TRBV9 with TRBJ2-7; D perhaps matches TRBD2 (6 bases). V lost 3 bases to trimming and J lost 2 bases, with 15 bases between them. The CDR3 contains 15 residues. CDR1 is SGDLS and CDR2 is YYNGEE in the germline V gene. CDR3 nucleotide sequence: TGTGCCAGCAGCGCTACCGGGACTCCGACCTACGAGCAGTACTTC. It translates to CASSATGTPTYEQYF.

About this clone itself: The same CDR3 is also encoded by other DNA sequences in this sample. V usage is TRBV27 and J usage is TRBJ1-1; 9 bases are a match to TRBD1. V lost 4 bases to trimming and J lost 0 bases; unmatched junction nucleotides: 6. The V gene's germline CDR1 is MNHEY and CDR2 SMNVEV (reference sequence). The CDR3 is made up of 16 amino acids. CDR3 sequence (DNA): TGTGCCAGCAGTTCGGGGACAGGGATAGTGAACACTGAAGCTTTCTTT. Translating it yields CASSSGTGIVNTEAFF.

The count of this clone is one. The chain links TRBV27 to TRBJ2-7; D call uncertain. This CDR3 contains 13 residues. The V and J ends lost 0 bases and 4 bases respectively, with 7 bases between them. The germline CDR1 and CDR2 sequences are MNHEY and SMNVEV (reference sequence). CDR3 sequence: CASSLSQVYEQYF. CDR3 bases: TGTGCCAGCAGTTTATCGCAGGTTTACGAGCAGTACTTC.

The J gene is TRBJ2-3, the V gene TRBV5-1; the match to TRBD2 covers 10 bases. This CDR3 comprises 16 residues. V was clipped by 2 bases and J by 3 bases; unmatched bases: 6. Germline lookup yields CDR1 SGHRS and CDR2 YFSETQ. The CDR3 DNA reads as TGCGCCAGCAGCTTCCCCCCTAGCGGGAGAACAGATACGCAGTATTTT. Its protein product is CASSFPPSGRTDTQYF. Full variable domain (outside the CDR3, taken from reference TRBV5-1 and TRBJ2-3): KAGVTQTPRYLIKTRGQQVTLSCSPISGHRSVSWYQQTPGQGLQFLFEYFSETQRNKGNFPGRFSGRQFSNSRSEMNVSTLELGDSALYLCASSFPPSGRTDTQYFGPGTRLTVL.

V gene TRBV30 combines with J gene TRBJ2-7, with TRBD1 matching 7 bases. The CDR3 is 14 amino acids. Per the germline V gene, CDR1 is GTSNPN and CDR2 is SVGIG (reference sequence). Germline trimming cut 5 bases from V and 0 bases from J; bases unmatched to any gene: 7. The CDR3 region has the DNA TGTGCCTGGGTCGGACAGGAGAGCTCCTACGAGCAGTACTTC. It yields the protein CAWVGQESSYEQYF.

This clone appeared a few times. The genes are TRBV10-3 and TRBJ1-1; 8 bases are shared with TRBD1. The CDR3 length is 14 residues. V dropped 10 bases and J dropped 5; count of bases not matched to a gene: 12. Germline CDR1 ENHRY, CDR2 SYGVKD. The CDR3 region has the DNA TGTGCCACCTTAAATCCGACAGGGGATACTGAAGCTTTCTTT. Encoded protein: CATLNPTGDTEAFF.

The chain recombines TRBV28 with TRBJ2-7; D is undetermined. The CDR3 has 16 residues. Germline-derived CDR1 and CDR2 are MDHEN and SYDVKM. With 2 bases removed from V and 1 base from J, the gap between germline ends came to 15 bases. CDR3 residues: CASSLPPLRRSYEQYF. The CDR3 coding sequence is TGTGCCAGCAGTTTACCCCCCCTTCGGAGATCCTACGAGCAGTACTTC.

The J gene is TRBJ1-1, the V gene TRBV6-4; perhaps TRBD1 as D (6 bases). Trimming left V 0 bases short and J 5 bases short, with 13 bases between. Germline CDR1 reads MRHNA; CDR2 reads SNTAGT. The CDR3 is 15 residues long. CDR3 bases: TGTGCCAGCAGTGACTCGGGGGCCCCGGGGACTGAAGCTTTCTTT. Protein sequence: CASSDSGAPGTEAFF.

This clone showed up just a few times. The rearrangement links TRBV28 to TRBJ1-5; weak D call: TRBD1 (6 bases). The CDR3 has 14 residues. V was cut by 6 bases and J by 0 bases, with 9 bases left in between. Germline V gene sequence: CDR1 MDHEN, CDR2 SYDVKM. DNA of the CDR3: TGTGCCAGCAGCGGGACATTTAGCAATCAGCCCCAGCATTTT. Translated: CASSGTFSNQPQHF.

The rearrangement links TRBV27 to TRBJ2-1, with TRBD2 matching 8 bases. Trimming at V came to 5 bases and at J to 1 base, leaving 4 bases not matched to a gene. This CDR3 is built from 15 residues. Per germline, CDR1 MNHEY and CDR2 SMNVEV (reference sequence). The DNA for the CDR3 is TGTGCCAGCAGTCCGACTAGCGCGTCCTACAATGAGCAGTTCTTC. It translates to CASSPTSASYNEQFF.

V gene TRBV6-5 combines with J gene TRBJ2-1, with 9 bases matching TRBD1. V shed 5 bases and J 10 bases; nucleotides not matched to a gene: 9. The length of the CDR3 is 14 residues. Germline-derived CDR1 and CDR2 are MNHEY and SVGAGI. Written as DNA, the CDR3 is TGTGCCAGCAGTCTATCCACAGGGGGCGACGAGCAGTTCTTC. Translated: CASSLSTGGDEQFF.

This chain uses TRBV6-4 with TRBJ2-1, with TRBD2 matching 10 bases. This CDR3 is built from 15 residues. CDR1 is MRHNA, CDR2 SNTAGT, per germline. V dropped 6 bases and J dropped 4; count of bases not matched to a gene: 6. CDR3 loop: CASSLTSGRYNEQFF. In DNA, the CDR3 is TGTGCCAGCAGCCTGACTAGCGGGCGTTACAATGAGCAGTTCTTC.

V gene TRBV10-3 combines with J gene TRBJ2-3, with a weak D call TRBD1 (5 bases). The V end was cut by 0 bases, the J end by 4 bases, with 8 bases between. CDR3 length: 14 amino acids. From germline, CDR1 is ENHRY and CDR2 SYGVKD. The CDR3 bases are TGTGCCATCAGTGAGTCAGTGGGGCCAGATACGCAGTATTTT. Its protein is CAISESVGPDTQYF.

The V call is TRBV6-5, the J call TRBJ2-3; 9 bases align to TRBD2. The CDR3 totals 15 residues. V shed 6 bases, J shed 4 bases, and the junction held 8 bases outside the gene matches. CDR1 MNHEY and CDR2 SVGAGI come from the germline V gene. CDR3: CASRVERGVPDTQYF. Written as DNA, the CDR3 is TGTGCCAGCAGAGTCGAGCGGGGGGTACCAGATACGCAGTATTTT.

V gene TRBV4-3 combines with J gene TRBJ2-5, with 10 bases lining up with TRBD1. Germline CDR1 and CDR2: LGHNA and YSLEER. This CDR3 is 15 amino acids long. J lost 4 bases, V lost 0 bases, and 2 bases had no gene match. CDR3 loop: CASSQEDRGGETQYF. CDR3 DNA: TGCGCCAGCAGCCAAGAGGACAGGGGGGGAGAGACCCAGTACTTC.